What follows are 4 T cell receptor beta chains derived from one specimen sequenced in a study of early T cells in non-severe SARS-CoV-2 infection. One entry per CDR3 protein, called by TCRdb with MiXCR from the 5' RACE reads. The profile shows nearly 30,000 distinct CDR3 sequences, less than 7.5% of them singletons. The sample was whole blood. These receptors came from an adult who was a healthcare worker with PCR-confirmed SARS-CoV-2 infection or an uninfected control (not recorded which).

The table lists this clonotype with many counts. This sequence joins TRBV12-3 or TRBV12-4 and TRBJ1-1; 11 bases fit TRBD1. CDR3 length: 16 amino acids. V lost 5 bases and J lost 1; bases outside the gene matches: 6. In DNA form, the CDR3 reads TGTGCCAGCAGTGGGACAGGGGGGATCGCGAACACTGAAGCTTTCTTT. It is translated as CASSGTGGIANTEAFF.

This clonotype was observed at least ten times. This chain connects TRBV4-3 to TRBJ2-3; D is unresolved. Germline V gives CDR1 LGHNA, CDR2 YSLEER. V was trimmed by 0 bases and J by 2 bases, leaving 6 bases between them. This CDR3 is 14 amino acids long. The CDR3 is CASSQDSFTDTQYF. DNA for the CDR3: TGCGCCAGCAGCCAAGATAGCTTCACAGATACGCAGTATTTT.

This clonotype occurred many times. In DNA, the CDR3 is TGCGCCAGCAGCTTGGAGGTCCCGACCGGGGCCAACGTCCTGACTTTC. Protein product: CASSLEVPTGANVLTF. The rearrangement joins TRBV5-1 to TRBJ2-6; D gene ambiguous. The length of the CDR3 is 16 residues. Trimming left V 0 bases short and J 4 bases short, with 11 bases between. Germline values: CDR1 SGHRS, CDR2 YFSETQ.

This clonotype was counted only a few times. This chain joins TRBV7-3 and TRBJ1-6, with 10 bases matching TRBD1. V was clipped by 5 bases and J by 7 bases; unmatched bases: 2. Germline CDR1 and CDR2: SGHTA and FQGTGA. CDR3 length: 14 amino acids. CDR3 loop: CASSRTGGNSPLHF. As DNA, the CDR3 is TGTGCCAGCAGCAGGACAGGGGGGAATTCACCCCTCCACTTT.